This T cell receptor (beta chain) was recorded in a study of T cell responses to AZD1222 COVID-19 vaccine (dated by TCRdb to about 2021). Study-level background: A total of about 240 trial participants underwent TCR sequencing, of whom some 210 received two doses of AZD1222 and some 26 received two doses of the MenACWY control vaccine. Trial participants were enrolled into age subgroups of 18-55, 56-69 and 70-plus years, which contained about 160, 30 and 59 TCR-sequenced participants, respectively.

V drops 4 bases and J drops 2 bases, leaving 12 bases in between. The CDR3 sequence holds 15 residues, the cysteine and phenylalanine included. The sequence is cut down to CDR3 DNA, 45 bases in frame from base 1. The germline V gene specifies SGHTA as CDR1 and FQGTGA as CDR2. As regards this clone: What this receptor recognizes is not known. No much larger clone is present one base from it, and per-base qualities are unavailable.

General conclusions and limits of the study: Participants were mostly white British, with more females than males. The authors suggested clonal diversity may have been underestimated. Because no samples from the day 14 peak response were available, repertoires could be characterized only after the peak T cell response. In the small 56-69-year group, the increase in depth fell short of significance, most likely because of low power. After two AZD1222 doses, spike-specific TCR breadth and depth were significantly higher than at day 0 and than in MenACWY recipients. Conclusions about previously exposed vaccinees are limited, since just 5 or 6 AZD1222 recipients were seropositive for SARS-CoV-2 at baseline. CD4 TCRs associated with the vaccine covered the entire spike protein, and the dominant responses were in regions 160-218 and 743-854. Nearly half of unique spike-specific TCRs reportedly recognized epitopes outside regions mutated in the B.1.351 and B.1.1.7 variants.

The CDR3 regions of human TCRbeta chains were analyzed by immunosequencing. As for the authors' bioinformatics: Repertoire TCRs were matched against a reference library of SARS-CoV-2-specific TCRs generated with the MIRA antigen-specificity platform. Breadth was defined as the fraction of unique TCRs that were SARS-CoV-2-associated, and depth was defined as the fraction of total T cells that were SARS-CoV-2-associated. Using the MIRA data, each spike-specific TCR was mapped to the spike region that the TCR reacts to and placed in a CD4 or CD8 class. Log10-transformed breadth and depth values were compared by one-way ANOVA with Sidak's multiple comparisons tests. This is the immuneACCESS table as TCRdb keeps it, with only in-frame sequences that have V and J called. A part of the clones is gone; compared with another copy, unresolved V genes explain less than half, and the rest is unexplained. Clonal size and the V and J genes are those of that table, whereas D and trimming came from the DNA. The sample table holds approximately 180,000 clones, of which more than 75% were seen once. In total, the top ten clones hold roughly 26% of the sample.

Sample time point, as interpreted from the label and publication: about 28 days (+/-7) after the second vaccine dose. AZD1222 recipients given second doses at about 4 weeks or at about 12 weeks were pooled, since spike-specific TCR depth and breadth were not found to differ between the two schedules. Vaccinee samples came from UK trials COV001 and COV002, including a single-blind randomized controlled phase 2/3 trial of AZD1222 (ChAdOx1 nCoV-19) in healthy adults. For TCRbeta chain sequencing, PBMC samples from trial participants were taken at day 0 and at day 28 after the second dose. The TCR originated in an adult who received the AZD1222 COVID-19 vaccine. The receptor chain draws on TRBV7-3 and TRBJ2-1; the D gene remains uncertain. The source was peripheral blood, collected 28 days after the second AZD1222 dose. The CDR3 amino acid sequence is: CASSSSFGPYNEQFF. The DNA is TGTGCCAGCAGCTCCTCCTTCGGGCCCTACAATGAGCAGTTCTTC.